This T cell receptor beta chain was captured in a study of blood T cells in healthy people across ages. As to this clonotype: Its antigen is not identified.

Together with a sample-barcoded 5' primer, a J-beta primer mix was included in a second PCR lasting about 6 to 11 cycles. A tag from a template-switch adaptor with 12 random nucleotides marked each cDNA molecule. TCRdb independently ran MiXCR on the 5' RACE reads; one entry per CDR3 protein. This table holds under 2,000,000 distinct CDR3 sequences, 49% found once. The study's findings and limits: Total diversity from one million sequenced T cells was likely underestimated.

The source of this sequence is a woman in her 40s in good health. The sequenced material came from blood.

CDR3 sequence: CASSPGSVEAFF. In nucleotides, the CDR3 is TGTGCCAGCAGCCCCGGGAGCGTTGAAGCTTTCTTT. This chain connects TRBV5-4 to TRBJ1-1; D is unresolved. The CDR3 is 12 amino acids. Germline V gene data show CDR1 as SGHNT and CDR2 as YYREEE (reference sequence). The germline V and J ends were trimmed by 4 bases and 7 bases, with 11 bases remaining between them.